This T cell receptor beta chain comes out of a study of cytomegalovirus exposure and HLA in healthy donors. Study outcomes and limitations: The classifier, whose performance was assessed in both the original and validation cohorts, reportedly diagnosed cytomegalovirus status with high specificity and sensitivity.

Primers: 60 Vbeta forward and 13 Jbeta reverse. TCRdb keeps only in-frame clones here, not all; method: immunoSEQ multiplex PCR. This table has 170,000 or so clones, 84% appearing once. About this clone itself: Its antigen remains unidentified.

Germline V gives CDR1 SGDLS, CDR2 YYNGEE. Losses at the gene ends were 4 bases for V and 4 bases for J; bases not matched to a gene: 4. The CDR3 totals 13 residues. V gene TRBV9 combines with J gene TRBJ2-7; 8 positions agree with TRBD1. The sequencing input was PBMCs. The sequence derives from a boy aged 2 to 10 in good health and CMV-seronegative. Written as DNA, the CDR3 is TGTGCCAGCAGCCCACGGACAGGGTACGAGCAGTACTTC. Its translation: CASSPRTGYEQYF.